A selection of T cell receptor beta chains follows, all from one sample in a study of blood T cell repertoires in COVID-19. Libraries were prepared by immunoSEQ multiplex PCR; TCRdb keeps only in-frame clonotypes and omits some of them. The sample includes 200,000 to 250,000 clones, around four fifths seen only once; the top ten take 4.8%. The sample consisted of PBMCs or T cells enriched from blood (not recorded which). These receptors were obtained from a woman aged 50 to 60 who had been exposed to COVID-19. Both conserved end residues are trimmed from each CDR3. The order of the fields is V gene, J gene, CDR3 protein.

V: TRBV5-4
J: TRBJ1-1
CDR3: ASRSGQAGNTEAF

V: TRBV5-1
J: TRBJ1-3
CDR3: ASSLDPSSGNTIY

V: TRBV6-6
J: TRBJ1-4
CDR3: ASSSLATNEKLF

V: TRBV25-1
J: TRBJ2-3
CDR3: ASKQGGYTDTQY

V: TRBV20-1
J: TRBJ2-5
CDR3: SARGGPTQY

V: TRBV6-2/TRBV6-3
J: TRBJ1-6
CDR3: ASSYSSGGNSPLH

V: TRBV5-1
J: TRBJ2-3
CDR3: ASSHRRDSSTDTQY

V: TRBV27
J: TRBJ2-7
CDR3: ASSPQHRERRYEQY

V: TRBV28
J: TRBJ1-3
CDR3: ASFGAAHRTYSINTIY

V: TRBV18
J: TRBJ1-1
CDR3: ASSQGRDNEAF

V: TRBV3-1/TRBV3-2
J: TRBJ1-1
CDR3: ASSQGGLSEAF

V: TRBV12-3/TRBV12-4
J: TRBJ2-3
CDR3: ASSLRDGTQY

V: TRBV19
J: TRBJ2-5
CDR3: ASRDPQGTQETQY

V: TRBV19
J: TRBJ1-1
CDR3: ASSIVGTGDTEAF

V: TRBV7-7
J: TRBJ2-1
CDR3: ASSPPGGDEQF

V: TRBV27
J: TRBJ1-6
CDR3: ASRPTRLSPNSPLH

V: TRBV11-2
J: TRBJ1-1
CDR3: ASSPGRVTEAF

V: TRBV18
J: TRBJ2-7
CDR3: ASSPYGRVYEQY

V: TRBV9
J: TRBJ1-5
CDR3: ASSVSLDQPQH

V: TRBV4-2
J: TRBJ2-2
CDR3: ASSQRGLANTGELF

V: TRBV2
J: TRBJ1-5
CDR3: ASSEGRSSNQPQH

V: TRBV10-1
J: TRBJ2-7
CDR3: ASSRLAGSYEQY

V: TRBV6-1
J: TRBJ1-5
CDR3: ASSEGRNQPQH

V: TRBV28
J: TRBJ2-2
CDR3: ASSLSGYDTGELF

V: TRBV5-6
J: TRBJ2-5
CDR3: ASTMDRGETQY

V: TRBV19
J: TRBJ1-4
CDR3: ASRRGGEEKLF

V: TRBV7-9
J: TRBJ2-7
CDR3: ASSLDTSYEQY

V: TRBV2
J: TRBJ1-4
CDR3: ASRLGQREKLF

V: TRBV24-1
J: TRBJ2-2
CDR3: ATSDTGTSSNTGELF